Following are 23 T cell receptor beta chains from one sample sequenced in a study of Ad26.COV2.S vaccination and SARS-CoV-2 variants. Assay: immunoSEQ multiplex PCR; the TCRdb copy retains only in-frame clones and omits some. The table has about 350,000 clones, 75% to 90% seen once; the top ten hold around a tenth. Treatment indicated: roughly 19 received Ad26.COV2.S at low or high dose, single or two shots; 5 received placebo; per-sample allocation not given. Following the first vaccine or placebo injection, samples were taken on day 63. Specimen: peripheral blood, collected in a trial of Ad26.COV2.S vaccine versus placebo. These receptors originate from a person aged 18-60 years who received the Ad26.COV2.S COVID-19 vaccine or a placebo.

The chain combines TRBV25-1 with TRBJ1-2; D is uncertain. Germline CDR1 reads MGHDK; CDR2 reads SYGVNS. V was cut by 3 bases and J by 7 bases, with 9 bases left in between. The CDR3 is made up of 12 amino acids. The CDR3, as DNA: TGTGCCAGCAGTGAGGGAAGGATTGGCTACACCTTC. This codes for CASSEGRIGYTF.

The V and J genes are TRBV7-2 and TRBJ2-5; 9 bases fit TRBD1. CDR1 is SGHTA and CDR2 is FQGNSA in the germline V gene. CDR3 length: 14 amino acids. The V segment lost 5 bases and the J segment 2 bases; nucleotides outside the gene matches: 3. CDR3 sequence: CASSMGTGQETQYF. DNA for the CDR3: TGTGCCAGCAGCATGGGGACAGGGCAAGAGACCCAGTACTTC.

The chain couples TRBV6-4 to TRBJ1-2; D unclear. V was pared by 6 bases and J by 5 bases, with 16 bases between. The CDR3 has 14 amino acids. The germline V gene has CDR1 MRHNA and CDR2 SNTAGT. CDR3: CASSVGSPGYGYTF. As DNA, the CDR3 is TGTGCCAGCAGCGTCGGGAGCCCGGGGTATGGCTACACCTTC.

This clone came up a few times. The chain is built from TRBV14 and TRBJ2-5; D is uncertain. The CDR3 loop spans 15 amino acids. V lost 5 bases, J lost 2 bases, and 15 bases lay in between. Germline values: CDR1 SGHDN, CDR2 FVKESK. The CDR3 sequence: CASSALPGVQETQYF. Written as DNA, the CDR3 is TGTGCCAGCAGCGCCCTCCCTGGAGTTCAAGAGACCCAGTACTTC.

The rearrangement uses TRBV25-1 and TRBJ1-4; D is unresolved. Germline CDR1 and CDR2: MGHDK and SYGVNS. The CDR3 sequence is 12 residues long. V was clipped by 0 bases and J by 7 bases, with 3 bases between them. The DNA for the CDR3 is TGTGCCAGCAGTGAATATAGTGAAAAACTGTTTTTT. As protein: CASSEYSEKLFF.

The V gene is TRBV7-3, the J gene TRBJ2-5; maybe TRBD1 (6 bases). In germline, CDR1 is SGHTA, CDR2 FQGTGA. Trimming took 5 bases from V and 5 from J, leaving 15 bases between them. The CDR3 contains 14 residues. CDR3 DNA: TGTGCCAGCAGCCCGGGACATTCCATGGAGACCCAGTACTTC. Translation gives CASSPGHSMETQYF.

CDR3 in amino acids: CASSQGARGAQNNEKLFF. DNA for the CDR3: TGCGCCAGCAGCCAAGGGGCTAGGGGGGCGCAGAATAATGAAAAACTGTTTTTT. V and J are TRBV4-1 and TRBJ1-4; D is possibly TRBD1 (6 bases). The CDR3 runs 18 residues. Germline CDR1 is MGHRA and CDR2 is YSYEKL. Trimming shortened V by 1 base and J by 4 bases, and 19 bases separated the two germline ends.

The chain is built from TRBV28 and TRBJ2-7; TRBD2 is a possible D gene (5 bases). V was clipped by 6 bases and J by 10 bases, with 10 bases between them. Germline-derived CDR1 and CDR2 are MDHEN and SYDVKM. This CDR3 comprises 10 residues. CDR3 nucleotide sequence: TGTGCCAGCAGCCGGACTCGACAGTACTTC. It is translated as CASSRTRQYF.

The chain employs TRBV5-8 and TRBJ1-1; D remains ambiguous. The CDR3 consists of 13 residues. From germline, CDR1 is SGHTS and CDR2 YDEGEE. The germline V and J ends were trimmed by 3 bases and 2 bases, with 8 bases remaining between them. CDR3 sequence reads: CASSYEVNTEAFF. Written as DNA, the CDR3 is TGTGCCAGCAGCTATGAAGTAAACACTGAAGCTTTCTTT.

This rearrangement joins TRBV6-5 to TRBJ1-2, with TRBD1 matching over 8 bases. The CDR3 consists of 14 residues. Unmatched junction bases numbered 3, after V lost 4 bases and J lost 2 bases. Germline V lookup: CDR1 MNHEY, CDR2 SVGAGI. CDR3 amino acids: CASSFGQGNYGYTF. The CDR3 nucleotides are TGTGCCAGCAGTTTCGGACAGGGCAACTATGGCTACACCTTC.

This clone was observed a single time. V is TRBV4-3 and J is TRBJ2-7, with a weak D call TRBD2 (6 bases). Germline V lookup: CDR1 LGHNA, CDR2 YSLEER. V shed 2 bases and J shed 5 bases, with 10 bases lying between them. This CDR3 has 13 amino acids. CDR3 loop: CASSQRGGNEQYF. CDR3 sequence (DNA): TGCGCCAGCAGCCAAAGAGGAGGGAACGAGCAGTACTTC.

The rearrangement joins TRBV28 to TRBJ2-1; 7 bases agree with TRBD2. The CDR3 loop spans 15 amino acids. V was clipped by 6 bases and J by 1 base; unmatched bases: 6. Germline values: CDR1 MDHEN, CDR2 SYDVKM. The CDR3 DNA reads as TGTGCCAGCAGCCGGACGGGACTATCCTACAATGAGCAGTTCTTC. It translates to CASSRTGLSYNEQFF.

V usage is TRBV30 and J usage is TRBJ1-5, with no clear D. There are 13 residues in the CDR3. Germline CDR1 is GTSNPN and CDR2 is SVGIG (reference sequence). V gave up 2 bases and J gave up 3 bases, with 8 bases separating them. The CDR3 protein is CAWSPDFNQPQHF. CDR3 sequence (DNA): TGTGCCTGGAGTCCCGACTTCAATCAGCCCCAGCATTTT.

This chain links TRBV14 with TRBJ2-5; TRBD1 agrees at 8 bases. This CDR3 has 14 amino acids. V trimming: 5 bases; J trimming: 3 bases; junction bases outside the gene matches: 5. CDR1 is SGHDN, CDR2 FVKESK, per germline. The CDR3 region has the DNA TGTGCCAGCAGCTATCGGACAGGGAAAGAGACCCAGTACTTC. It translates to CASSYRTGKETQYF. Full variable domain (remainder filled in from reference TRBV14 and TRBJ2-5): EAGVTQFPSHSVIEKGQTVTLRCDPISGHDNLYWYRRVMGKEIKFLLHFVKESKQDESGMPNNRFLAERTGGTYSTLKVQPAELEDSGVYFCASSYRTGKETQYFGPGTRLLVL.

This rearrangement joins TRBV29-1 to TRBJ2-7, with 7 bases aligning to TRBD1. V shed 6 bases, J shed 3 bases, and the junction held 8 bases outside the gene matches. Germline assignment: CDR1 SQVTM and CDR2 ANQGSEA. The CDR3 has 13 amino acids. The CDR3 is CSVQGQTRYEQYF. CDR3 sequence (DNA): TGCAGCGTGCAGGGACAGACACGCTACGAGCAGTACTTC.

V usage is TRBV19 and J usage is TRBJ1-6; 9 nucleotides match TRBD1. Germline lookup yields CDR1 LNHDA and CDR2 SQIVND (reference sequence). The V gene end was trimmed by 5 bases and the J gene end by 2 bases; junction bases not matched to a gene: 7. There are 17 residues in the CDR3. In nucleotides, the CDR3 is TGTGCCAGTAGTTCCCGGACAGGGGCGACCTATAATTCACCCCTCCACTTT. As protein: CASSSRTGATYNSPLHF.

V usage is TRBV28 and J usage is TRBJ2-3; the D is unclear. Trimming removed 3 bases at V and 0 bases at J, with 7 bases between. This CDR3 spans 14 amino acids. Per germline, CDR1 MDHEN and CDR2 SYDVKM. CDR3 sequence (DNA): TGTGCCAGCAGTTTCGGACGCAGCACAGATACGCAGTATTTT. Its protein is CASSFGRSTDTQYF.

The chain has TRBV5-1 and TRBJ2-2; maybe TRBD1 (6 bases). The length of the CDR3 is 15 residues. The V and J ends lost 4 bases and 6 bases respectively, with 16 bases between them. CDR1 is SGHRS and CDR2 is YFSETQ in the germline V gene. This CDR3 reads CASSRTVSNAGELFF. CDR3 sequence (DNA): TGCGCCAGCAGCCGGACAGTCTCAAACGCCGGGGAGCTGTTTTTT.

The V gene is TRBV4-3, the J gene TRBJ2-5; D could derive from TRBD1 or TRBD2 (5 bases each). The CDR3 length is 15 residues. V was pared by 1 base and J by 4 bases, with 13 bases between. CDR1 LGHNA and CDR2 YSLEER come from the germline V gene. CDR3 amino acids: CASSQAAGTGETQYF. For the CDR3, the DNA is TGCGCCAGCAGCCAAGCAGCCGGGACCGGAGAGACCCAGTACTTC.

The V call is TRBV18, the J call TRBJ2-1, with TRBD2 matching 8 bases. Per the germline V gene, CDR1 is KGHSH and CDR2 is LQKENI. The CDR3 extends over 16 amino acids. V shed 6 bases, J shed 5 bases, and the junction held 12 bases outside the gene matches. The CDR3 DNA sequence: TGTGCCAGCTCCCAGAGTTTCAGCGGGAGTAACAATGAGCAGTTCTTC. Its protein product is CASSQSFSGSNNEQFF.

V usage is TRBV9 and J usage is TRBJ2-1, with TRBD2 matching over 8 bases. Germline CDR1 SGDLS, CDR2 YYNGEE. There are 16 residues in the CDR3. Germline trimming cut 4 bases from V and 4 bases from J; bases unmatched to any gene: 10. Written as DNA, the CDR3 is TGTGCCAGCAGCCCCTCGGGGGGGGCAGTGTACAATGAGCAGTTCTTC. The encoded protein is CASSPSGGAVYNEQFF.

The V and J genes are TRBV28 and TRBJ2-3; D possibly matches TRBD1 or TRBD2 (5 bases each). The V end lost 5 bases, the J end lost 1 base, and 13 bases lay between the germline ends. In germline, CDR1 is MDHEN, CDR2 SYDVKM. The CDR3 has 15 residues. CDR3 coding DNA: TGTGCCAGCAGTCCCCCTCTGGGGGGCACAGATACGCAGTATTTT. Amino acid sequence: CASSPPLGGTDTQYF.

The gene calls are TRBV28 and TRBJ1-5; 8 bases fit TRBD1. CDR3 size: 15 residues. Unmatched junction bases numbered 8, after V lost 5 bases and J lost 5 bases. CDR1 MDHEN and CDR2 SYDVKM come from the germline V gene. CDR3 nucleotide sequence: TGTGCCAGCAGTACAAAGGGACAGGTATATCAGCCCCAGCATTTT. It codes for CASSTKGQVYQPQHF.